The 23 T cell receptor beta chains below come from one sample, sequenced in a study of T cell changes during pregnancy in multiple sclerosis. Sequencing was performed with immunoSEQ multiplex PCR; in TCRdb, only in-frame clones are kept and a portion is missing. The sample carries 90,000 to 95,000 clones, around 93% recorded once. The sample was peripheral blood, taken before pregnancy. The receptors derive from a female donor with multiple sclerosis, enrolled in a pregnancy study.

The rearrangement uses TRBV11-2 and TRBJ1-2; D call uncertain. Trimming cost V 1 base and J 4 bases, with 7 bases left between them. Germline V lookup: CDR1 SGHAT, CDR2 FQNNGV. This CDR3 has 13 residues. CDR3: CASSLARGYGYTF. As DNA, the CDR3 is TGTGCCAGCAGCTTAGCTCGAGGCTATGGCTACACCTTC. The full variable domain, completed using reference TRBV11-2 and TRBJ1-2, is EAGVAQSPRYKIIEKRQSVAFWCNPISGHATLYWYQQILGQGPKLLIQFQNNGVVDDSQLPKDRFSAERLKGVDSTLKIQPAKLEDSAVYLCASSLARGYGYTFGSGTRLTVV.

The chain joins TRBV7-9 to TRBJ2-7; tentatively, D is TRBD1 (6 bases). This CDR3 is built from 14 residues. Per the germline V gene, CDR1 is SEHNR and CDR2 is FQNEAQ (reference sequence). V was cut by 5 bases and J by 1 base, with 12 bases left in between. CDR3 nucleotide sequence: TGTGCCAGCAGCCCATCTACAGGGTCCTACGAGCAGTACTTC. As protein: CASSPSTGSYEQYF.

The V call is TRBV15, the J call TRBJ1-3; 12 bases are shared with TRBD1. Germline CDR1 LNHNV, CDR2 YYDKDF (reference sequence). This CDR3 is built from 18 residues. Trimming took 1 base from V and 3 from J; bases not matched to a gene: 7. The CDR3 protein is CATSRVVGTGGFGNTIYF. CDR3 nucleotide sequence: TGTGCCACCAGCAGAGTTGTAGGGACAGGGGGCTTTGGAAACACCATATATTTT.

This clone was seen only once. The CDR3 DNA sequence: TGTGCCAGCAGCCTTAGGGGGGGCTTGAGCGGGACCACCTACAATGAGCAGTTCTTC. The encoded protein is CASSLRGGLSGTTYNEQFF. This chain links TRBV11-2 with TRBJ2-1, with D tentatively TRBD2 (7 bases). CDR1 and CDR2 from the germline V gene are SGHAT and FQNNGV. With 5 bases removed from V and 2 bases from J, the gap between germline ends came to 25 bases. There are 19 residues in the CDR3. The full variable domain, rest sourced from reference TRBV11-2 and TRBJ2-1, is EAGVAQSPRYKIIEKRQSVAFWCNPISGHATLYWYQQILGQGPKLLIQFQNNGVVDDSQLPKDRFSAERLKGVDSTLKIQPAKLEDSAVYLCASSLRGGLSGTTYNEQFFGPGTRLTVL.

This clone came up once. This chain connects TRBV6-4 to TRBJ2-1; TRBD2 aligns across 8 bases. This CDR3 is 15 amino acids long. The V gene's germline CDR1 is MRHNA and CDR2 SNTAGT. The trim removed 1 base at V and 7 bases at J, leaving 6 bases unmatched. CDR3: CASSDLSGRRNEQFF. The CDR3 DNA sequence: TGTGCCAGCAGTGACTTAAGCGGGAGACGGAATGAGCAGTTCTTC.

This sequence joins TRBV28 and TRBJ2-7; the match to TRBD1 covers 9 bases. This CDR3 comprises 14 residues. The J segment lost 2 bases and the V segment lost 8 bases, leaving 7 bases of the junction unmatched. CDR1 MDHEN and CDR2 SYDVKM come from the germline V gene. The CDR3 DNA reads TGTGCCAGCGGGGGACAGGGAAGGGCCTACGAGCAGTACTTC. This encodes CASGGQGRAYEQYF. Full variable domain (rest looked up from reference TRBV28 and TRBJ2-7): DVKVTQSSRYLVKRTGEKVFLECVQDMDHENMFWYRQDPGLGLRLIYFSYDVKMKEKGDIPEGYSVSREKKERFSLILESASTNQTSMYLCASGGQGRAYEQYFGPGTRLTVT.

The chain recombines TRBV7-2 with TRBJ2-7, with D possibly matching TRBD1 (6 bases). The CDR3 covers 13 residues. Per germline, CDR1 SGHTA and CDR2 FQGNSA. Trimming stripped 3 bases from V and 3 bases from J, with 9 bases between. The CDR3 region is CASSLGQLYEQYF. CDR3 nucleotide sequence: TGTGCCAGCAGCTTGGGACAACTCTACGAGCAGTACTTC.

The genes are TRBV2 and TRBJ2-7; 7 nucleotides agree with TRBD1. CDR1 is SNHLY, CDR2 FYNNEI, per germline. CDR3 size: 15 residues. J gave up 0 bases and V 4 bases, and 6 bases lay outside the gene matches. CDR3 residues: CASSGDRVSSYEQYF. The CDR3, as DNA: TGTGCCAGCAGTGGTGACAGGGTTAGCTCCTACGAGCAGTACTTC. Together with reference TRBV2 and TRBJ2-7, the CDR3 gives the full variable domain: EPEVTQTPSHQVTQMGQEVILRCVPISNHLYFYWYRQILGQKVEFLVSFYNNEISEKSEIFDDQFSVERPDGSNFTLKIRSTKLEDSAMYFCASSGDRVSSYEQYFGPGTRLTVT.

The genes are TRBV7-2 and TRBJ2-5; D might be TRBD2 (5 bases). This CDR3 contains 16 residues. Between the trimmed V and J ends, which lost 5 bases and 5 bases, there was a span of 21 bases. CDR1 and CDR2 from the germline V gene are SGHTA and FQGNSA. The CDR3 DNA is TGTGCCAGCAGCCACAAAGGTGCTACGGGGTGGGAGACCCAGTACTTC. Amino acid sequence: CASSHKGATGWETQYF.

This chain links TRBV4-1 with TRBJ2-4; 7 nucleotides align to TRBD1. Germline lookup yields CDR1 MGHRA and CDR2 YSYEKL. The CDR3 runs 17 residues. The V and J ends lost 0 bases and 0 bases, in that order; junction bases with no gene match: 5. CDR3 coding DNA: TGCGCCAGCAGCCAAGACCCCGACAGGGTAGCCAAAAACATTCAGTACTTC. This translates into CASSQDPDRVAKNIQYF.

The rearrangement joins TRBV30 to TRBJ1-2, with TRBD1 identical over 7 bases. The CDR3 runs to 14 residues. Germline CDR1 GTSNPN, CDR2 SVGIG (reference sequence). Trimming removed 3 bases from V and 7 bases from J; junction bases left unmatched: 11. DNA of the CDR3: TGTGCCTGGAGCGACCCTGGGACAGCGGCTGGCTACACCTTC. Its protein product is CAWSDPGTAAGYTF. Based on the CDR3 plus reference TRBV30 and TRBJ1-2, the full variable domain is SQTIHQWPATLVQPVGSPLSLECTVEGTSNPNLYWYRQAAGRGLQLLFYSVGIGQISSEVPQNLSASRPQDRQFILSSKKLLLSDSGFYLCAWSDPGTAAGYTFGSGTRLTVV.

This CDR3 reads CASSETAPWPQHF. CDR3 DNA: TGTGCCAGCAGTGAGACAGCGCCATGGCCCCAGCATTTT. This chain uses TRBV2 with TRBJ1-5, with a possible D match to TRBD1 (5 bases). This CDR3 has 13 residues. The V gene lost 3 bases and the J gene lost 9 bases, with 12 bases spanning the gap. CDR1 is SNHLY and CDR2 is FYNNEI in the germline V gene.

This chain joins TRBV5-5 and TRBJ1-1; 7 nucleotides agree with TRBD1. The CDR3 spans 17 residues. The V gene end was trimmed by 0 bases and the J gene end by 3 bases; junction bases not matched to a gene: 11. Germline V CDR1 and CDR2: SGHKS, YYEKEE (reference sequence). The CDR3 loop reads CASSLVGQPRGYTEAFF. The CDR3 DNA follows: TGTGCCAGCAGCTTGGTGGGACAGCCCAGGGGGTACACTGAAGCTTTCTTT.

Written as DNA, the CDR3 is TGTGCCAGTAGTATACTTGGGACTTACAATCAGCCCCAGCATTTT. This gives the protein CASSILGTYNQPQHF. The genes are TRBV19 and TRBJ1-5; TRBD1 is a possible D gene (5 bases). The germline V gene encodes CDR1 LNHDA and CDR2 SQIVND (reference sequence). Trimming took 2 bases from V and 3 from J, leaving 11 bases between them. The CDR3 spans 15 residues.

The chain has TRBV5-4 and TRBJ1-2; 11 nucleotides agree with TRBD1. Germline CDR1 and CDR2: SGHNT and YYREEE (reference sequence). This CDR3 has 17 amino acids. V trimming: 3 bases; J trimming: 0 bases; junction bases outside the gene matches: 7. CDR3 protein: CASSSDRGPYPNYGYTF. CDR3 nucleotide sequence: TGTGCCAGCAGCTCGGACAGGGGGCCATACCCTAACTATGGCTACACCTTC. Complete variable domain (other parts from reference TRBV5-4 and TRBJ1-2): ETGVTQSPTHLIKTRGQQVTLRCSSQSGHNTVSWYQQALGQGPQFIFQYYREEENGRGNFPPRFSGLQFPNYSSELNVNALELDDSALYLCASSSDRGPYPNYGYTFGSGTRLTVV.

The CDR3 DNA sequence: TGTGCCAGCAGAATCAGCAGGGTAGGCTACGAGCAGTACTTC. This encodes CASRISRVGYEQYF. This rearrangement joins TRBV6-1 to TRBJ2-7, with a tentative D call TRBD1 (5 bases). This CDR3 is built from 14 residues. The ends were cut back, 6 bases at V and 3 bases at J, with 15 bases in the middle. Per germline, CDR1 MNHNS and CDR2 SASEGT.

This chain uses TRBV6-1 with TRBJ1-2; TRBD1 matches 11 bases. V lost 4 bases and J lost 2; bases outside the gene matches: 3. Germline-derived CDR1 and CDR2 are MNHNS and SASEGT. This CDR3 is built from 15 residues. This CDR3 is CASSAWTGGNYGYTF. DNA for the CDR3: TGTGCCAGCAGTGCCTGGACAGGGGGCAACTATGGCTACACCTTC.

This clone came up a few times. The rearrangement links TRBV25-1 to TRBJ2-1, with D perhaps TRBD2 (5 bases). This CDR3 is 13 amino acids long. The germline V gene has CDR1 MGHDK and CDR2 SYGVNS. The V gene lost 11 bases and the J gene lost 9 bases, with 20 bases spanning the gap. CDR3 amino acids: CAATGRPDGEQFF. CDR3 coding DNA: TGTGCCGCCACGGGAAGGCCGGATGGTGAGCAGTTCTTC.

The chain links TRBV7-2 to TRBJ2-5; perhaps TRBD1 as D (5 bases). With 6 bases removed from V and 1 base from J, the gap between germline ends came to 15 bases. This CDR3 contains 15 residues. The germline CDR1 and CDR2 sequences are SGHTA and FQGNSA. In DNA form, the CDR3 reads TGTGCCAGCAGTTCCAAAGGACACAGCCAAGAGACCCAGTACTTC. As protein: CASSSKGHSQETQYF.

The chain has TRBV29-1 and TRBJ2-7, with a possible D match to TRBD2 (5 bases). Germline V gene data show CDR1 as SQVTM and CDR2 as ANQGSEA. V lost 5 bases and J lost 5, with 10 bases in between. CDR3 size: 11 residues. CDR3 sequence: CSVQRGHEQYF. CDR3 coding DNA: TGCAGCGTTCAAAGAGGGCACGAGCAGTACTTC.

The chain combines TRBV19 with TRBJ2-7; 10 bases fit TRBD1. The CDR3 has 15 residues. The V gene end was trimmed by 7 bases and the J gene end by 3 bases; junction bases not matched to a gene: 9. CDR1 and CDR2 (germline): LNHDA, SQIVND (reference sequence). The CDR3 DNA follows: TGTGCCAGTAATGACGCGGGACAGGGGCGCTACGAGCAGTACTTC. Encoded protein: CASNDAGQGRYEQYF.

The chain recombines TRBV4-1 with TRBJ2-1; a weak D match, TRBD1 (5 bases). Germline V lookup: CDR1 MGHRA, CDR2 YSYEKL. The CDR3 contains 11 residues. Trimming cost V 4 bases and J 10 bases, with 8 bases left between them. CDR3 region: CASSLRQEQFF. The CDR3 DNA reads as TGCGCCAGCAGCCTCCGACAGGAGCAGTTCTTC.

J is TRBJ2-7 and V is TRBV7-9; D unresolved. There are 10 residues in the CDR3. Germline CDR1 is SEHNR and CDR2 is FQNEAQ (reference sequence). V shed 5 bases and J shed 7 bases, with 6 bases lying between them. The CDR3 coding sequence is TGTGCCAGCAGCCAAGCTGAGCAGTACTTC. As protein: CASSQAEQYF.